This T cell receptor (beta chain) was captured by sequencing in a study of blood T cell repertoires in COVID-19. Across the whole study: Researchers got acute and convalescent COVID-19 samples from the United States, Italy and Spain. Sources were T cells, B-cell-depleted T cells, or PBMCs; the material itself was cDNA or gDNA.

J lost 0 bases, V lost 9 bases, and 8 bases had no gene match. Germline CDR1 and CDR2: LNHNV and YYDKDF (reference sequence). This CDR3 has 15 residues. The protocol was immunoSEQ multiplex PCR, while the TCRdb copy is restricted to in-frame clones and leaves out a portion. Seen here are about 73,000 clones, 80% to 85% observed once, and the top ten hold more than 2%. Sequenced material: peripheral blood. The V gene is TRBV15, the J gene TRBJ2-1; 7 bases are shared with TRBD2. This TCR derives from a man older than 75 with active or convalescent COVID-19. The CDR3 DNA follows: TGTGCCACAGAAGCGGGAAGGAGCTCCTACAATGAGCAGTTCTTC. The encoded protein is CATEAGRSSYNEQFF.